The sample holds a few counts of the clone carrying this TCR beta chain. This record comes from a study of T-cell memory formation after mild COVID-19. The V end was cut by 3 bases, the J end by 4 bases, with 9 bases between. This CDR3 has 13 amino acids. TCRdb reprocessed the 5' RACE reads with MiXCR, giving one entry per CDR3 protein. The sample carries nearly 250,000 distinct CDR3 sequences, approximately 15% recorded once. Sequenced material: PBMCs or a T cell subset sorted from them (not recorded which). This clonotype was sampled from an adult woman who had mild COVID-19 (a few samples of this study predate the infection). Cell type and time point are not known. The V gene is TRBV12-3 or TRBV12-4, the J gene TRBJ2-5; D is possibly TRBD1 (6 bases). CDR3 sequence (DNA): TGTGCCAGCAGTTTTTCAGGGGTAGAGACCCAGTACTTC. This codes for CASSFSGVETQYF.